This T cell receptor beta chain is drawn from a study of blood T cell repertoires in COVID-19. Looking at the study overall: Whether acute or convalescent, the COVID-19 samples came from the United States, Italy and Spain. T cells, B-cell-depleted T cells, or PBMCs provided the cDNA or gDNA that served as material.

Study processing details: How many nucleated cells were present was estimated from reference gene primer amplification. Clones were read by immunoSEQ multiplex PCR, and TCRdb kept only the in-frame ones, dropping some. That table is the source of V, J and clone size, and D and trimming were worked out from the DNA. The sample carries 65,000 to 90,000 clones, over 65% recorded once. The V and J ends lost 4 bases and 1 base, in that order; junction bases with no gene match: 2. The CDR3 is made up of 14 amino acids. Looked up from germline, CDR1 is SGHRS and CDR2 is YFSETQ. This TCR derives from a woman aged 60-75 years with acute or convalescent COVID-19. The chain links TRBV5-1 to TRBJ1-3; TRBD1 matches 7 bases. Sequenced: peripheral blood. Here the CDR3 reads CASSTRGSGNTIYF. In DNA form, the CDR3 reads TGCGCCAGCAGCACCAGGGGGTCTGGAAACACCATATATTTT.